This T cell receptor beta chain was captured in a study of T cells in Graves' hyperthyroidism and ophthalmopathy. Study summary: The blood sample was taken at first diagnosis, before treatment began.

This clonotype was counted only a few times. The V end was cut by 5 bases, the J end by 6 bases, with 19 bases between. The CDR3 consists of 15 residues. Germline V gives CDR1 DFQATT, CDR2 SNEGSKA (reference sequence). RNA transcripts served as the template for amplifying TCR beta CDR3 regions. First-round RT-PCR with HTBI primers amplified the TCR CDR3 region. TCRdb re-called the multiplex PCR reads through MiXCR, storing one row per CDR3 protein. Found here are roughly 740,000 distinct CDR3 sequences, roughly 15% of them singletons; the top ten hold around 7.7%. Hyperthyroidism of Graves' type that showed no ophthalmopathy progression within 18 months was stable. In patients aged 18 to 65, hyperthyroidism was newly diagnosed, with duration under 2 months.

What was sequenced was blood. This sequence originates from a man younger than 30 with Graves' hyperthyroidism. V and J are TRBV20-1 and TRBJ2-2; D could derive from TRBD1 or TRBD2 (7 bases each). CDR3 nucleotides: TGCAGTGCTGAGCCAGGGGGGGGCGTCGCCGGGGAGCTGTTTTTT. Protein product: CSAEPGGGVAGELFF.